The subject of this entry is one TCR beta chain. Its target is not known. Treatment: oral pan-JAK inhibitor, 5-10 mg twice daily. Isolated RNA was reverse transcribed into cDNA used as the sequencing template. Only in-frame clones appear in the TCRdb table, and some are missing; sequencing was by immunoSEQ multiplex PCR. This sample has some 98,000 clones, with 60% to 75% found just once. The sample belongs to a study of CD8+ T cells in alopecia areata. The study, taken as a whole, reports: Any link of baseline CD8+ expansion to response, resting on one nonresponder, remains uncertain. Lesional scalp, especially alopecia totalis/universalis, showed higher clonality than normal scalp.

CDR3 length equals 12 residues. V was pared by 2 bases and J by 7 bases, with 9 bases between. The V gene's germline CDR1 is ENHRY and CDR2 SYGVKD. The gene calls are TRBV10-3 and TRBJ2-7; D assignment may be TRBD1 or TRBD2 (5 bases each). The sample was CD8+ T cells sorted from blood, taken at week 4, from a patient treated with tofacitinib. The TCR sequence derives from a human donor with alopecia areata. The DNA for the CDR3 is TGTGCCATCAGTGAGGTGGGGGTGGAGCAGTACTTC. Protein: CAISEVGVEQYF.